This TCR beta chain was profiled in a study of T-cell reconstitution after alpha-beta-depleted transplantation in children (dated by TCRdb to about 2016). Study-level background: T-cell immune reconstitution after TCRalphabeta/CD19-depleted allogeneic hematopoietic cell transplantation in children was quantitatively tracked in the study by means of TCR repertoire profiling.

CDR1 SQVTM and CDR2 ANQGSEA are derived from the germline V gene. Spanning cysteine to phenylalanine, the CDR3 consists of 15 amino acids. The kept DNA is CDR3 alone, 45 bases in frame from the first base. V lost 0 bases and J lost 7 bases; the stretch between them is 19 bases long. The library relied on PCR. Instrument used: Illumina HiSeq 2500. To normalize quantification of the TCRbeta repertoire, the TCR libraries were built with molecular barcoding that relied on unique molecular identifiers. TCRdb handled the public reads itself, with Q25 trimming in fastp and clone calling in MiXCR, and kept productive beta chains. Rows with one shared CDR3 protein collapse into an entry with the most common genes and DNA. The sample table records 250,000 to 300,000 distinct CDR3 sequences; 9.5% to 10% of these occur just once. The ten largest clones represent roughly a tenth of the sample. This clonotype appeared a few times. The specificity of this receptor is unknown. Per-base quality was not reported, and no clone a single base away is much larger than it.

The sequencing here drew on PBMCs from the stem cell graft donor, taken from the stem cell graft. The chain was built from TRBV29-1 and TRBJ2-7; the D gene assignment is perhaps TRBD1 or TRBD2, with each matching 6 bases. The TCR comes from a human donor who donated a stem cell graft to a child with SCID. The nucleotide sequence reads as follows: TGCAGCGTTGAAGATCGGAGGGGGGTCTCCGGGGAGCAGTACTTC. Its coded protein is CSVEDRRGVSGEQYF.